This T cell receptor beta chain was captured by sequencing in a study of shared clonotypes between healthy human individuals (dated by TCRdb to the early 2020s). At the level of the whole study: Three men and a couple of women, aged 18 to 49 years, made up the cohort. To estimate repertoire size and how much clonotypes are shared between individuals, the study performed deep sequencing of blood TCR repertoires from about five healthy adults. Leukapheresis yielded between about 0.85 and 10 billion PBMCs per donor. For each donor, three plates each were used for CD4 naive and CD4 memory, two plates were used for CD8 naive, and one plate was used for CD8 memory. Different laboratories and diverse techniques were used to prepare libraries and sequence TCR repertoires, to increase sequencing depth and limit assay-specific biases. Broad study findings and their caveats: Rarefaction of sorted-subset datasets indicated incomplete sequencing despite the large sequencing depth. Sampling was restricted to blood, and TCR repertoires in tissue are likely to differ from TCR repertoires in blood. Higher generation probabilities were observed for clonotypes shared by all four sorted-subset donors than for non-shared clonotypes. Pairwise subsampling led to the expectation that sequencing depth would affect the degree of clonotype sharing among donors. Sharing across a few donors was observed for around 5% of naive CD4, over 3% of naive CD8, roughly 2.3% of memory CD4, and 0.4% of memory CD8 clonotypes. The genetic and exposure-history diversity represented was limited by the small number of donors. Naive subsets generally had larger estimated clonotype richness than memory subsets.

Using the deep immunoSEQ assay, multiplex PCR amplified TCR CDR3 regions from genomic DNA. For each cell subset, the extracted genomic DNA was distributed evenly across all wells of several immunoSEQ 96-well plates, and each plate served as one replicate. For sorted subsets, about 0.2 ug genomic DNA, equal to tens of thousands of T cell genomes, was loaded into each replicate PCR. Purified libraries were quantified with a Qubit 3.0 fluorometer, sized on a Bioanalyzer 2100, and re-quantified with the KAPA Library Quantification kit. Each immunoSEQ 96-well plate was sequenced on its own single-read 150-cycle Illumina NextSeq 550 flow cell. Concerning the study's data processing: Because only junctional sequences without quality scores were contained in the immunoSEQ output, filtering matching that applied to full-length reads could not be performed. To assign V/J genes and CDR3, sequences were annotated using PyIR, a Python wrapper for IgBLAST v1.9, with IMGT germline references. Reads with weak V/J assignments (E-value above 1e-6), missing CDR3, stop codons, out-of-frame junctions, or ambiguous translated residues were removed. V3J clonotypes were defined as sequences sharing an identical inferred V gene, J gene, and CDR3 amino acid sequence. The percentage overlap between two repertoires was calculated by dividing the number of shared unique clonotypes by the size of the smaller repertoire. Repertoire richness was assessed with RTK rarefaction, the Chao1 estimator, and Recon v2.1 estimates of unobserved clonotypes. OLGA was used to compute generation probabilities for all TCRbeta clonotypes that the gDNA method yielded from a few donors. TCRdb took this table from immuneACCESS and kept in-frame rearrangements with V and J called. Such tables lack part of the clones; where checked against another copy, unresolved V genes explain under half of the gap, and the rest is unexplained. V, J and clone size were drawn from that table, and D and trimming were deduced from the DNA. The sample table contains 2 million to 2.5 million clones; only one count was recorded for around 95% of them. More than 0.1% of the sample rests with the top ten.

Notes on this clone: Its antigen is currently not known. There are no base qualities to consult, and no much larger clone falls within one base.

The donors were healthy, HIV-negative adults who had no recently reported acute infections or vaccinations. Only Caucasian adults living in Nashville, Tennessee, USA were represented among the donors. CD4+ T cells were enriched by magnetic negative selection; naive cells were then positively selected on CD45RA, and the negative fraction formed the memory subset. Blood was obtained by leukapheresis, after which PBMCs were separated by Ficoll-Histopaque density gradient centrifugation and cryopreserved in liquid nitrogen vapor phase. Purity and quantity of every magnetically sorted T cell population were checked by analytical flow cytometry. Each sorted fraction had its genomic DNA isolated and then quantified by UV absorbance on a Nanodrop 2000c. V loses 3 bases at its end and J loses 6 bases; junction bases beyond the gene matches: 4. There are 13 amino acids in the CDR3, from cysteine to phenylalanine inclusive. Just the 39-base CDR3 DNA is kept, in frame starting at base 1. Per the germline V gene, SGHAT is the CDR1 and FQNNGV is the CDR2.

The sample consisted of naive CD4+ T cells sorted from blood. The cell subset or site label, read with the paper, signifies: CD45RA+ positively selected. The clonotype was recovered from a man aged 18 to 35 in good health. The rearranged segments are TRBV11-2 and TRBJ2-7; TRBD2 agrees with 8 junctional bases. The nucleotide sequence is TGTGCCAGCAGCTTCTCGGGAGGGGTCGAGCAGTACTTC. Translated, it gives CASSFSGGVEQYF.